The 5 T cell receptor beta chains below were found in one sample sequenced in a study of glioma-infiltrating T cells after dendritic cell vaccination. Using immunoSEQ multiplex PCR, the repertoire was profiled, and TCRdb retains in-frame clones only, with some absent. The data hold approximately 93,000 clones, with about 85% observed a single time. Specified time point: after dendritic cell vaccination, including at tumor progression/relapse. This material consisted of blood, taken after dendritic cell vaccination. These receptors were collected from a human donor with glioblastoma.

This clone showed up just once. The chain joins TRBV29-1 to TRBJ1-1; maybe TRBD1 (5 bases). V was pared by 4 bases and J by 0 bases, with 9 bases between. Germline values: CDR1 SQVTM, CDR2 ANQGSEA. This CDR3 has 13 residues. CDR3 sequence reads: CSVGGGVNTEAFF. As DNA, the CDR3 is TGCAGCGTTGGGGGGGGAGTGAACACTGAAGCTTTCTTT.

The V call is TRBV2, the J call TRBJ1-1; D is perhaps TRBD1 (5 bases). From germline, CDR1 is SNHLY and CDR2 FYNNEI. V lost 4 bases, J lost 0 bases, and 12 bases lay in between. The CDR3 length is 15 residues. The CDR3 nucleotides read TGTGCCAGCAGTGGCCAGGGCCTGATGAACACTGAAGCTTTCTTT. Protein sequence: CASSGQGLMNTEAFF.

This clone was counted only a few times. V gene TRBV25-1 combines with J gene TRBJ2-7; D remains ambiguous. The germline V gene encodes CDR1 MGHDK and CDR2 SYGVNS. The V and J ends lost 10 bases and 2 bases respectively, with 18 bases between them. The CDR3 covers 14 residues. As DNA, the CDR3 is TGTGCCACCTCAGCCCAGGTCCATGCCTACGAGCAGTACTTC. Residues: CATSAQVHAYEQYF.

The chain uses TRBV28 and TRBJ1-5; TRBD1 matches at 7 bases. The ends lost 1 base at V and 5 bases at J; junction bases unmatched: 8. The CDR3 length is 16 residues. Germline V gives CDR1 MDHEN, CDR2 SYDVKM. The CDR3 DNA reads TGTGCCAGCAGTTTATCCCGACAGGGCTTGTATCAGCCCCAGCATTTT. Residues: CASSLSRQGLYQPQHF.

V and J are TRBV11-2 and TRBJ2-7, with D maybe TRBD2 (6 bases). CDR1 SGHAT and CDR2 FQNNGV come from the germline V gene. The CDR3 consists of 14 residues. Trimming took off 1 base at V and 3 bases at J, with 10 bases between the two ends. CDR3 protein: CASSLGLASYEQYF. CDR3 sequence (DNA): TGTGCCAGCAGCTTAGGGCTAGCGAGCTACGAGCAGTACTTC.